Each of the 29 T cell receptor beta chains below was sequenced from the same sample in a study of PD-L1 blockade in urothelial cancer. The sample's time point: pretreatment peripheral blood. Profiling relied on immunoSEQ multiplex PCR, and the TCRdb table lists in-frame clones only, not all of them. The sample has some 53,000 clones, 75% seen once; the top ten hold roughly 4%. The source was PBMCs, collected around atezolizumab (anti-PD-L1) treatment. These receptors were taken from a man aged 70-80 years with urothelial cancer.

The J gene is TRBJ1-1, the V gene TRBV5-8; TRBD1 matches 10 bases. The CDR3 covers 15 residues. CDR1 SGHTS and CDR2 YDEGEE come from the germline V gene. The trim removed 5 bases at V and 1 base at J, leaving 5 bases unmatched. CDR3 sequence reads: CASRRQGARNTEAFF. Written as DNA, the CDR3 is TGTGCCAGCAGACGACAGGGGGCGAGGAACACTGAAGCTTTCTTT.

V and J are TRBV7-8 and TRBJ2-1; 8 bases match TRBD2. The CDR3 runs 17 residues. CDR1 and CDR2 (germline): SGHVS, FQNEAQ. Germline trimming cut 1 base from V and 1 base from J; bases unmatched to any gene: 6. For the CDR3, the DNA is TGTGCCAGCAGCTTAGTCGGGGGGGCTATGTCCTACAATGAGCAGTTCTTC. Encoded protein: CASSLVGGAMSYNEQFF.

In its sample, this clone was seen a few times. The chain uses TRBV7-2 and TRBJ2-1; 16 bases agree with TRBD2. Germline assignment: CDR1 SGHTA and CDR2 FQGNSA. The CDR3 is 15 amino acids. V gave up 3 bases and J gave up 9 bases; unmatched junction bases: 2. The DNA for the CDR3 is TGTGCCAGCAGCTTGGGACTAGCGGGGGGGCTTGAGCAGTTCTTC. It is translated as CASSLGLAGGLEQFF.

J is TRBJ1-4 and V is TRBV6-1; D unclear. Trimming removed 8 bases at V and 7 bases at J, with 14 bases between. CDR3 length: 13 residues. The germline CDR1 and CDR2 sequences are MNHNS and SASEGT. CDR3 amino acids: CASGYEGGEKLFF. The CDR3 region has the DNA TGTGCCAGCGGGTATGAGGGCGGTGAAAAACTGTTTTTT.

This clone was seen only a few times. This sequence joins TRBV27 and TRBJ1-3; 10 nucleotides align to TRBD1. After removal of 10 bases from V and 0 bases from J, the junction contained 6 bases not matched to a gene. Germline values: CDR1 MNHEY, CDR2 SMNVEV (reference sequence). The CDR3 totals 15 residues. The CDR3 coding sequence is TGTGCCACCTCGGGACAGGGGCTCTCTGGAAACACCATATATTTT. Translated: CATSGQGLSGNTIYF.

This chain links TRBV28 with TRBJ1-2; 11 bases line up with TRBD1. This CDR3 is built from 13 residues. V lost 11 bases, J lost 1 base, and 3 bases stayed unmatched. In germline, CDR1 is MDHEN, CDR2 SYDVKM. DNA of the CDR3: TGTGCCGCCGGGACAGGGGGTAACTATGGCTACACCTTC. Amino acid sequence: CAAGTGGNYGYTF.

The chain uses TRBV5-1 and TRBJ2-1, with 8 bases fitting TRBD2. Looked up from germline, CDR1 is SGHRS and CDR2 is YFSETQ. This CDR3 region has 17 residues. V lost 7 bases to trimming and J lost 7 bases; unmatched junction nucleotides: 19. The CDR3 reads CASGRGAGALGLNEQFF. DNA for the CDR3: TGCGCCAGCGGCCGGGGAGCGGGAGCTTTAGGGTTAAATGAGCAGTTCTTC.

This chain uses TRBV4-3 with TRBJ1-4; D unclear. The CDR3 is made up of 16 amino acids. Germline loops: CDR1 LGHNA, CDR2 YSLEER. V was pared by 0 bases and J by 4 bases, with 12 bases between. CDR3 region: CASSQERQLLNEKLFF. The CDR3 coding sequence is TGCGCCAGCAGCCAAGAGAGGCAGCTTCTTAATGAAAAACTGTTTTTT.

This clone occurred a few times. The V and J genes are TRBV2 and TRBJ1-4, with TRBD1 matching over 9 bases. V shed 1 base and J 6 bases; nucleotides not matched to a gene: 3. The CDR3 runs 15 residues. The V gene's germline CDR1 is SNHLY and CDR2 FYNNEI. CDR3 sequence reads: CASSEGTGDYEKLFF. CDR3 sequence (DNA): TGTGCCAGCAGTGAAGGGACAGGGGATTATGAAAAACTGTTTTTT.

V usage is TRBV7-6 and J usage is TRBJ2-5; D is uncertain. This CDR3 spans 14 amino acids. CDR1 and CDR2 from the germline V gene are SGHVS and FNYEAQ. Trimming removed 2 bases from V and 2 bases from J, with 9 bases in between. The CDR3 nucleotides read TGTGCCAGCAGCTTAAAAAGCGCTCAAGAGACCCAGTACTTC. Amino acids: CASSLKSAQETQYF.

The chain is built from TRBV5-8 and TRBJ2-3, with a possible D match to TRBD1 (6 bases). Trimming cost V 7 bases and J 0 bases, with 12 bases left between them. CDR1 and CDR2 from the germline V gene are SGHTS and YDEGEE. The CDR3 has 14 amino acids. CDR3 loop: CASSKGVSTDTQYF. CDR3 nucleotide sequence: TGTGCCAGCTCTAAGGGGGTGAGCACAGATACGCAGTATTTT.

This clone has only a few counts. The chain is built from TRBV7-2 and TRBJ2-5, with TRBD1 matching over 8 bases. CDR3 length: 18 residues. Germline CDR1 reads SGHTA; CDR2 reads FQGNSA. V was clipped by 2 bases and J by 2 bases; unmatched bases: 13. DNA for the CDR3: TGTGCCAGCAGCTTATACTTACGCCCGAGACAGGGGCAAGAGACCCAGTACTTC. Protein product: CASSLYLRPRQGQETQYF. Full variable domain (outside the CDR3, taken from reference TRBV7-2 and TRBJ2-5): GAGVSQSPSNKVTEKGKDVELRCDPISGHTALYWYRQSLGQGLEFLIYFQGNSAPDKSGLPSDRFSAERTGGSVSTLTIQRTQQEDSAVYLCASSLYLRPRQGQETQYFGPGTRLLVL.

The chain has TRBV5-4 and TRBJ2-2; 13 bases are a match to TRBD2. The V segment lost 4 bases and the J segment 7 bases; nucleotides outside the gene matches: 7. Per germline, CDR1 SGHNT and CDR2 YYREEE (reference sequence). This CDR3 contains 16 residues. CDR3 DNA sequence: TGTGCCAGCAGCACTAGCGGGAGGGCCTCAATCGGGGAGCTGTTTTTT. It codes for CASSTSGRASIGELFF.

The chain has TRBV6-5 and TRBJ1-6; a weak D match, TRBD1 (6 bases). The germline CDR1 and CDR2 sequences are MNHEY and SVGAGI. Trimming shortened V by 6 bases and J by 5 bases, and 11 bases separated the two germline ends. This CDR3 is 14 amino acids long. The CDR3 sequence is CASSMDRNNSPLHF. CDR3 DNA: TGTGCCAGCAGCATGGACAGAAATAATTCACCCCTCCACTTT.

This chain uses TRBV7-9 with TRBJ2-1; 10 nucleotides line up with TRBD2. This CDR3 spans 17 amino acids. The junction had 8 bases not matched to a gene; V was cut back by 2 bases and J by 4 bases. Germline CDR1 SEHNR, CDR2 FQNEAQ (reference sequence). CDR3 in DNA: TGTGCCAGCAGCTTAACGACTAGCGGGCTTAGATACAATGAGCAGTTCTTC. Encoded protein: CASSLTTSGLRYNEQFF.

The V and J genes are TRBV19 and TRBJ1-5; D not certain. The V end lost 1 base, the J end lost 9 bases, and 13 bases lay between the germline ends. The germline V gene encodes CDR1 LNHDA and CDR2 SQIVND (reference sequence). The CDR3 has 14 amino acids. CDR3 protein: CASSIGPPGGPQHF. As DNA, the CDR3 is TGTGCCAGTAGTATAGGCCCTCCAGGTGGGCCCCAGCATTTT.

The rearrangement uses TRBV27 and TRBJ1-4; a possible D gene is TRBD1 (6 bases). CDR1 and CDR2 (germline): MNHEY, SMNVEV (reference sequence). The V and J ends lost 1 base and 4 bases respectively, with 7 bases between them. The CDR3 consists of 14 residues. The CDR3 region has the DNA TGTGCCAGCAGTTTATGGGACATTAATGAAAAACTGTTTTTT. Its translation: CASSLWDINEKLFF.

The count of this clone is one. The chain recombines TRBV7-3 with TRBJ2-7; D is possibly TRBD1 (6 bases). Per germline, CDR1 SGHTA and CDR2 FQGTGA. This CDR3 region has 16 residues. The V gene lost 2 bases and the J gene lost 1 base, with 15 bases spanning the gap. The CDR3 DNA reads TGTGCCAGCAGCTTAGAAGGGGTTGGACAGTCCTACGAGCAGTACTTC. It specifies CASSLEGVGQSYEQYF. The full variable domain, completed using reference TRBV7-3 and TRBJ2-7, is GAGVSQTPSNKVTEKGKYVELRCDPISGHTALYWYRQSLGQGPEFLIYFQGTGAADDSGLPNDRFFAVRPEGSVSTLKIQRTERGDSAVYLCASSLEGVGQSYEQYFGPGTRLTVT.

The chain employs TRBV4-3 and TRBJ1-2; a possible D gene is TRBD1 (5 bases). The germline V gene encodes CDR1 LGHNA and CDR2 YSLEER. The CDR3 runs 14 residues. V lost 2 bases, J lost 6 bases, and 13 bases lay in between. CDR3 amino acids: CASSQLGEGDGYTF. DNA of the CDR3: TGCGCCAGCAGCCAACTGGGGGAGGGTGATGGCTACACCTTC.

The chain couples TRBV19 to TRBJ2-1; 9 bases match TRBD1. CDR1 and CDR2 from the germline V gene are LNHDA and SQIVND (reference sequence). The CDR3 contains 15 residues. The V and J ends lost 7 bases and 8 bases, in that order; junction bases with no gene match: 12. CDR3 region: CASKLQGAEFDEQFF. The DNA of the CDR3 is TGTGCCAGTAAGTTACAGGGGGCCGAATTCGATGAGCAGTTCTTC.

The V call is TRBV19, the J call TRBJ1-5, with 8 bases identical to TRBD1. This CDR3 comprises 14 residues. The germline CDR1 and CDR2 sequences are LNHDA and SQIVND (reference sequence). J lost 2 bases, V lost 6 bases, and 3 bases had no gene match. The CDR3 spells CASSQQGGNQPQHF. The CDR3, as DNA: TGTGCCAGTAGCCAACAGGGGGGCAATCAGCCCCAGCATTTT.

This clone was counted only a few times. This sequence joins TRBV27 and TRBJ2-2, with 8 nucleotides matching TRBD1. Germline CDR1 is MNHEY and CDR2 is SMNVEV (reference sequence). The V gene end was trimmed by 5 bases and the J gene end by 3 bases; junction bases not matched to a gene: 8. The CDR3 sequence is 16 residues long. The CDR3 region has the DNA TGTGCCAGCAGTAGACGGACAGGGAGAGACACCGGGGAGCTGTTTTTT. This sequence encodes CASSRRTGRDTGELFF.

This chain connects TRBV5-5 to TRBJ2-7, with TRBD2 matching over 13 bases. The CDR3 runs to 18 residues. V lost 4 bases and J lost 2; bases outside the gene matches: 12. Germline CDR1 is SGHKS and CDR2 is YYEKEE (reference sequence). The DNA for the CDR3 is TGTGCCAGCAGCCCCGGACTAGCGGGGGCCACATCCCCCTACGAGCAGTACTTC. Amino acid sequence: CASSPGLAGATSPYEQYF. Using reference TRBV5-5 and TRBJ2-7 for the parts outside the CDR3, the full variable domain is DAGVTQSPTHLIKTRGQQVTLRCSPISGHKSVSWYQQVLGQGPQFIFQYYEKEERGRGNFPDRFSARQFPNYSSELNVNALLLGDSALYLCASSPGLAGATSPYEQYFGPGTRLTVT.

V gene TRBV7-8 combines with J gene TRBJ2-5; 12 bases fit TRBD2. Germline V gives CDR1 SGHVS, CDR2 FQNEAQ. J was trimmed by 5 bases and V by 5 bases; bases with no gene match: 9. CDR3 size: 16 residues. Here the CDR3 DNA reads TGTGCCAGCAGCCCCGGACTAGCGGGGAGGAGGGAGACCCAGTACTTC. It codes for CASSPGLAGRRETQYF.

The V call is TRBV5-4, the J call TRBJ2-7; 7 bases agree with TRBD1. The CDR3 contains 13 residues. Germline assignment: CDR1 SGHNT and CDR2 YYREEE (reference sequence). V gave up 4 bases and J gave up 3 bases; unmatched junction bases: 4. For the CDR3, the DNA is TGTGCCAGCAGCCCAGGGGGAAGCTACGAGCAGTACTTC. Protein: CASSPGGSYEQYF.

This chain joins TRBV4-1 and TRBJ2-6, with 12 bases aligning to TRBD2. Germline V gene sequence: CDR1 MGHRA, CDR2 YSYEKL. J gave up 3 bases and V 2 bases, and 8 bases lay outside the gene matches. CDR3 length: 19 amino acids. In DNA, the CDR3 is TGCGCCAGCAGCCAACCTAGCGGGAGGGCCGCTGTTGGGGCCAACGTCCTGACTTTC. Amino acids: CASSQPSGRAAVGANVLTF.

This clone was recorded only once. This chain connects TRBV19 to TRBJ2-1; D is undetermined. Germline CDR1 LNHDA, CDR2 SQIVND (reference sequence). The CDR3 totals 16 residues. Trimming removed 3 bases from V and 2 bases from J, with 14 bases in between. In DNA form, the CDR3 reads TGTGCCAGTAGTATCATAGGTATCCAGGCCTACAATGAGCAGTTCTTC. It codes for CASSIIGIQAYNEQFF. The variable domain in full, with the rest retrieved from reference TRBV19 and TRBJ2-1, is DGGITQSPKYLFRKEGQNVTLSCEQNLNHDAMYWYRQDPGQGLRLIYYSQIVNDFQKGDIAEGYSVSREKKESFPLTVTSAQKNPTAFYLCASSIIGIQAYNEQFFGPGTRLTVL.

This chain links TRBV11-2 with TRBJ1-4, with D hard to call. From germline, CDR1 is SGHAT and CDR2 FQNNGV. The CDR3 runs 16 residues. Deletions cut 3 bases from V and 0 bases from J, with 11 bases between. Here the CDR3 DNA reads TGTGCCAGCAGCTTTGGAGTTACTGCAACTAATGAAAAACTGTTTTTT. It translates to CASSFGVTATNEKLFF.

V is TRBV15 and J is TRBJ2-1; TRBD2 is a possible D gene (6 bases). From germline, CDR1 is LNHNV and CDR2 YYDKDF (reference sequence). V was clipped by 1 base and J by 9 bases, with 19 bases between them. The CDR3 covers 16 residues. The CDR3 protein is CATSRGVFGSISEQFF. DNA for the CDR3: TGTGCCACCAGCAGAGGGGTCTTCGGGAGCATAAGTGAGCAGTTCTTC.